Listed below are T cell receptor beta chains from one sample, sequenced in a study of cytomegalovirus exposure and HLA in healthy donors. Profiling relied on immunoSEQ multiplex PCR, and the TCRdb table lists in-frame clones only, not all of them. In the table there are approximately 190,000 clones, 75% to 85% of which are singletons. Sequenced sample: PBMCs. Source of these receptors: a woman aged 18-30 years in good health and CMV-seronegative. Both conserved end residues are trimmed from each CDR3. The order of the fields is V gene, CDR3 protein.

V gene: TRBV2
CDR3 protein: ASSEAAGTEQY

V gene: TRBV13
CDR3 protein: ANSVKRGPTYEQY

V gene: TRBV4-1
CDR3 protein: ASSQDRLASSTDTQY

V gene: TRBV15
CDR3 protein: ATSRDPAGPPPGELF

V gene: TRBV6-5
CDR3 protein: ASSYSIPGVETQY

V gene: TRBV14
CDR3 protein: ASSQFESSGGYT

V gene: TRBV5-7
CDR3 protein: ASSLGCCGTTDTQY

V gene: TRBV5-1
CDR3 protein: ASSSGGASGANVLT

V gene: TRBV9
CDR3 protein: ASSVFGTRGNTGELF

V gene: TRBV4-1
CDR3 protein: ASSQDGTSGFYEQY

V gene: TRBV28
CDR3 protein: ASSLPGDQNTGELF

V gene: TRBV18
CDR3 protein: ASSPKGLEGDEQF

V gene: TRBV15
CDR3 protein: ATSVMGTGSDTQY

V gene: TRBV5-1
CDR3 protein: ASSPGTGGHEQY

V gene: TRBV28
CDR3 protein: ASRTGGTDNQPQH

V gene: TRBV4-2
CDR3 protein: ASSQGSGGQSTDTQY

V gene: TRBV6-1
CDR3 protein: ASRPGSTDTQY

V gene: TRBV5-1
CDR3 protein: ASRAGLSNQPQH

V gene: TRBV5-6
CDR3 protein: ASSLGTGVSLETQY

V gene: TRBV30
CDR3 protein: AWSVLAGYNEQF

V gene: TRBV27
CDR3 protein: ASSQLTPSSTDTQY

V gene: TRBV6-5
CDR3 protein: ASSYLVHSGNTIY

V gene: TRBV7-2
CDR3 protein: ARGTPVYGYT

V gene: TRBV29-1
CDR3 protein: SVLDYTTDEQF

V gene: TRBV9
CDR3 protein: ASGTGNQPQH

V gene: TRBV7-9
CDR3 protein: SSSPRTDTQY

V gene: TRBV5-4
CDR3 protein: ASSPTDIQETQY

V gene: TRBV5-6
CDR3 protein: ASSLGGESYEQY

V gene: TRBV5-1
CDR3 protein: ASSLGQHTGELF

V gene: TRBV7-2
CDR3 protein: ASSSGGLAGRETQY

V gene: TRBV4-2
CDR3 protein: ASSQEGLAGLIYEQY

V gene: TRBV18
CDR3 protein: ASSPWERMNTEAF

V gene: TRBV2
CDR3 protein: ASIEVQRITSYEQY

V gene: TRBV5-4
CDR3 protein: ASSLDTGGHGYT

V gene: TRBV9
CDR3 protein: ASSVDDRVHEQY

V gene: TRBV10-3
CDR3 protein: AISEQGNTEAF

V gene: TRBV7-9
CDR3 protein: ASSPRRGGNTEAF

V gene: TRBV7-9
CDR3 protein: ASSGGTRNAEAF

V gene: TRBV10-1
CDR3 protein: ASSEYGTASSYEQY

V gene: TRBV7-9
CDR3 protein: ASSPGTGNEKLF

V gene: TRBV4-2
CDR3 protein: ASSQPDRGDEQY

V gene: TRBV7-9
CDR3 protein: ASSFRLRQGLQYGYT

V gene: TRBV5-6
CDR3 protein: ASSPNPAGGRNEQF

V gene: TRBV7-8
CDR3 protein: ASSHRGQGAGQETQY

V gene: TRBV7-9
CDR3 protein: ASSPTQDEQY

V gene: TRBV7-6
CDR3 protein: ASSPGLSALEQF

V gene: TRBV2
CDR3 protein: ASRYLGTGFSEQY

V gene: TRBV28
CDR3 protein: ASEGGSRGQETQY

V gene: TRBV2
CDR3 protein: ASELIYEQY

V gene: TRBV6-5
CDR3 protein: ASSYRGLAGRDEQF

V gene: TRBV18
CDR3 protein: ASSGGSYTEAF

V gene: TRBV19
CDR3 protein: ASSPRAGGYHEQY

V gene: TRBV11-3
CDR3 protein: ASSSSLGASNTGELF

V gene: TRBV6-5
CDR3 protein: ASSYSTSGGGYEQY

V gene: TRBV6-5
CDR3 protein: ASSLSLPGNEKLF

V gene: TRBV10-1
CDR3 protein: ASSERLGTDLTGELF

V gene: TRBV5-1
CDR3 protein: ASSLGQGPTGELF